These 26 T cell receptor beta chains came from one sample sequenced in a study of cytomegalovirus exposure and HLA in healthy donors. In the PCR, 60 Vbeta and 13 Jbeta primers were used. Sequenced by immunoSEQ multiplex PCR; TCRdb stores in-frame clones only, minus some. The data show roughly 59,000 clones, around 62% seen once. The sample was PBMCs. These TCRs come from a man aged 35 to 55 in good health and CMV-seropositive.

This clone has a single count. The chain uses TRBV6-5 and TRBJ1-2, with no clear D. CDR1 is MNHEY and CDR2 is SVGAGI in the germline V gene. Trimming took 2 bases from V and 5 from J, leaving 12 bases between them. The CDR3 spans 14 residues. The CDR3 nucleotides read TGTGCCAGCAGTTACGGTGCGGGCTGGTATGGCTACACCTTC. Its translation: CASSYGAGWYGYTF.

The chain links TRBV29-1 to TRBJ2-7, with D perhaps TRBD1 (6 bases). The germline gives CDR1 SQVTM, CDR2 ANQGSEA. Trimming shortened V by 3 bases and J by 5 bases, and 14 bases separated the two germline ends. The CDR3 is made up of 13 amino acids. For the CDR3, the DNA is TGCAGCGTTGAGGGAACCCAGGGGAACGAGCAGTACTTC. Translating gives CSVEGTQGNEQYF.

The chain employs TRBV30 and TRBJ2-1; possible D gene TRBD1, 5 bases. Trimming cost V 5 bases and J 7 bases, with 9 bases left between them. This CDR3 is 11 amino acids long. Germline V gives CDR1 GTSNPN, CDR2 SVGIG (reference sequence). The CDR3: CAWQGWNEQFF. CDR3 nucleotides: TGTGCCTGGCAGGGTTGGAATGAGCAGTTCTTC.

The gene calls are TRBV7-9 and TRBJ2-6, with D perhaps matching TRBD1 (8 bases). CDR3 size: 16 residues. V shed 4 bases and J shed 5 bases, with 15 bases lying between them. The germline V gene has CDR1 SEHNR and CDR2 FQNEAQ (reference sequence). CDR3 sequence: CASSSQGDYRANVLTF. Here the CDR3 DNA reads TGTGCCAGCAGCTCACAGGGGGACTATCGGGCCAACGTCCTGACTTTC. Full variable domain (rest looked up from reference TRBV7-9 and TRBJ2-6): DTGVSQNPRHKITKRGQNVTFRCDPISEHNRLYWYRQTLGQGPEFLTYFQNEAQLEKSRLLSDRFSAERPKGSFSTLEIQRTEQGDSAMYLCASSSQGDYRANVLTFGAGSRLTVL.

The chain links TRBV2 to TRBJ2-7, with TRBD1 matching 8 bases. The CDR3 has 16 amino acids. The V gene's germline CDR1 is SNHLY and CDR2 FYNNEI. V gave up 6 bases and J gave up 2 bases; unmatched junction bases: 12. CDR3 nucleotides: TGTGCCAGCAGCTTATTCAGCGGACAGGGTACCTACGAGCAGTACTTC. It is translated as CASSLFSGQGTYEQYF.

The chain carries TRBV21-1 and TRBJ1-4; the table gives TRBD1 as D, unverified against the DNA. TRBV21-1 is a known pseudogene. This CDR3 contains 16 residues. The CDR3 sequence is CASSKSKQEKDEKLFF. The CDR3 DNA is TGTGCCAGCAGCAAGTCCAAACAGGAGAAAGATGAAAAACTGTTTTTT.

The chain employs TRBV19 and TRBJ2-1, with 7 bases fitting TRBD2. V was clipped by 7 bases and J by 4 bases; unmatched bases: 7. Per the germline V gene, CDR1 is LNHDA and CDR2 is SQIVND (reference sequence). This CDR3 has 14 amino acids. The CDR3 coding sequence is TGTGCCAGTACTAGCGGAGGGAAGTACAATGAGCAGTTCTTC. Amino acids: CASTSGGKYNEQFF.

As regards this clone: One end of the junction does not line up with germline, which may come from a read error. This chain joins TRBV5-1 and TRBJ2-3; 11 bases line up with TRBD2. The CDR3 contains 17 residues. Germline CDR1 and CDR2: SGHRS and YFSETQ. The DNA for the CDR3 is TGCGCCAGCACTCAGACTAGCGGGACCCAGAGCACAGGTACGCAGTATTTT. This translates into CASTQTSGTQSTGTQYF.

This clone was recorded a few times. The rearrangement links TRBV19 to TRBJ1-6; 7 bases match TRBD1. V dropped 9 bases and J dropped 1; count of bases not matched to a gene: 3. CDR1 is LNHDA and CDR2 is SQIVND in the germline V gene (reference sequence). The CDR3 runs to 14 residues. The CDR3 spells CASQGGSYNSPLHF. The CDR3 nucleotides are TGTGCCAGCCAGGGGGGATCCTATAATTCACCCCTCCACTTT.

The chain's CDR3 is CASSLGNSYSPLHF. DNA for the CDR3: TGCGCCAGCAGCTTGGGCAACTCTTATTCACCCCTCCACTTT. The gene calls are TRBV5-1 and TRBJ1-6; no reliable D call. The germline V gene has CDR1 SGHRS and CDR2 YFSETQ. The CDR3 extends over 14 amino acids. Trimming stripped 0 bases from V and 8 bases from J, with 9 bases between. The variable domain in full, with the rest retrieved from reference TRBV5-1 and TRBJ1-6, is KAGVTQTPRYLIKTRGQQVTLSCSPISGHRSVSWYQQTPGQGLQFLFEYFSETQRNKGNFPGRFSGRQFSNSRSEMNVSTLELGDSALYLCASSLGNSYSPLHFGNGTRLTVT.

The J gene is TRBJ2-7, the V gene TRBV5-1, with 7 bases aligning to TRBD1. This CDR3 region has 14 residues. Germline values: CDR1 SGHRS, CDR2 YFSETQ. Losses at the gene ends were 5 bases for V and 1 base for J; bases not matched to a gene: 6. The CDR3 protein is CASRTGTVSYEQYF. The CDR3, as DNA: TGCGCCAGCAGAACCGGGACAGTTTCCTACGAGCAGTACTTC.

The rearrangement links TRBV6-6 to TRBJ1-5; possible D gene TRBD1, 5 bases. This CDR3 has 13 residues. V was shortened by 7 bases and J by 0 bases, with 7 bases between the two germline ends. Per the germline V gene, CDR1 is MNHNY and CDR2 is SVGAGI (reference sequence). The CDR3 sequence is CASTRGSNQPQHF. The CDR3 DNA follows: TGTGCCAGCACTAGGGGTAGCAATCAGCCCCAGCATTTT.

This clone occurred once. This sequence joins TRBV10-1 and TRBJ1-4; the D is unclear. Per the germline V gene, CDR1 is WNHNN and CDR2 is SYGVQD (reference sequence). This CDR3 has 13 residues. V lost 8 bases, J lost 8 bases, and 15 bases lay in between. The CDR3 spells CASERAPREKLFF. CDR3 sequence (DNA): TGCGCCAGCGAGAGGGCCCCTAGGGAAAAACTGTTTTTT.

This chain uses TRBV4-1 with TRBJ1-1; D uncertain. V lost 4 bases and J 3 bases, leaving 15 bases between the germline ends. CDR1 MGHRA and CDR2 YSYEKL come from the germline V gene. The CDR3 is 15 residues long. CDR3 in amino acids: CASSPVGRRDTEAFF. Here the CDR3 DNA reads TGCGCCAGCAGCCCCGTAGGCCGGAGGGACACTGAAGCTTTCTTT.

In this sample, this clone turned up a few times. The chain joins TRBV9 to TRBJ2-5, with D perhaps TRBD2 (6 bases). The CDR3 has 15 residues. The V end was cut by 0 bases, the J end by 5 bases, with 14 bases between. CDR1 and CDR2 (germline): SGDLS, YYNGEE. CDR3 residues: CASSVGMSSEETQYF. The DNA for the CDR3 is TGTGCCAGCAGCGTAGGTATGTCTAGCGAGGAGACCCAGTACTTC.

This chain joins TRBV6-5 and TRBJ2-7; 10 nucleotides agree with TRBD2. Trimming at V came to 6 bases and at J to 0 bases, leaving 5 bases not matched to a gene. Germline CDR1 reads MNHEY; CDR2 reads SVGAGI. The CDR3 extends over 15 amino acids. CDR3 amino acids: CASSRTSGFSYEQYF. CDR3 nucleotide sequence: TGTGCCAGCAGCCGGACTAGCGGTTTCTCCTACGAGCAGTACTTC.

The chain combines TRBV4-2 with TRBJ2-2, with TRBD2 matching 8 bases. This CDR3 comprises 17 residues. Germline V gene data show CDR1 as LGHNA and CDR2 as YNFKEQ. V was pared by 0 bases and J by 2 bases, with 5 bases of the junction left unmatched. CDR3 sequence: CASSQETGGANTGELFF. The CDR3 coding sequence is TGTGCCAGCAGCCAAGAAACGGGGGGGGCTAACACCGGGGAGCTGTTTTTT.

This clone turned up a few times. This chain connects TRBV18 to TRBJ2-2, with D perhaps TRBD1 (6 bases). The length of the CDR3 is 15 residues. The germline gives CDR1 KGHSH, CDR2 LQKENI. Between the trimmed V and J ends, which lost 8 bases and 0 bases, there was a span of 13 bases. As DNA, the CDR3 is TGTGCCAGCGGGTACGGGACAACGAACACCGGGGAGCTGTTTTTT. This sequence encodes CASGYGTTNTGELFF.

V is TRBV5-4 and J is TRBJ2-7, with D maybe TRBD2 (5 bases). Trimming took off 5 bases at V and 3 bases at J, with 12 bases between the two ends. The CDR3 sequence is 13 residues long. The germline V gene has CDR1 SGHNT and CDR2 YYREEE (reference sequence). The CDR3 DNA is TGTGCCAGCAGTAATCGGGATCGCTACGAGCAGTACTTC. Amino acids: CASSNRDRYEQYF.

Worth noting for this clone: Other DNA sequences in this sample translate to the same CDR3. V gene TRBV18 combines with J gene TRBJ1-6, with D possibly matching TRBD1 (5 bases). Between the trimmed V and J ends, which lost 3 bases and 5 bases, there was a span of 8 bases. This CDR3 is built from 14 residues. The germline gives CDR1 KGHSH, CDR2 LQKENI. The CDR3 sequence is CASSPPTDNSPLHF. The CDR3 bases are TGTGCCAGCTCACCCCCGACAGATAATTCACCCCTCCACTTT.

This chain connects TRBV6-1 to TRBJ2-5; TRBD2 matches 7 bases. J lost 4 bases, V lost 2 bases, and 10 bases had no gene match. Germline CDR1 MNHNS, CDR2 SASEGT. The CDR3 totals 16 residues. The CDR3 coding sequence is TGTGCCAGCAGTGAAAACCCCGGGGGGAGGGGAGAGACCCAGTACTTC. Its protein is CASSENPGGRGETQYF.

This clone was detected once. The rearrangement links TRBV5-8 to TRBJ1-5; 9 bases are shared with TRBD1. CDR1 and CDR2 (germline): SGHTS, YDEGEE. V dropped 4 bases and J dropped 2; count of bases not matched to a gene: 4. The CDR3 contains 15 residues. CDR3: CASSPGTGRNQPQHF. As DNA, the CDR3 is TGTGCCAGCAGCCCCGGGACAGGGCGCAATCAGCCCCAGCATTTT.

Here the CDR3 reads CASRDREGNTEAFF. The CDR3 DNA reads TGCGCCAGCAGGGACAGGGAGGGTAACACTGAAGCTTTCTTT. V is TRBV5-1 and J is TRBJ1-1; 8 nucleotides line up with TRBD1. CDR1 is SGHRS and CDR2 is YFSETQ in the germline V gene. The CDR3 runs 14 residues. The V and J ends lost 5 bases and 2 bases, in that order; junction bases with no gene match: 5.

The V gene is TRBV6-6, the J gene TRBJ1-5; D remains unclear. The CDR3 loop spans 13 amino acids. V was cut by 9 bases and J by 0 bases, with 9 bases left in between. CDR1 and CDR2 (germline): MNHNY, SVGAGI (reference sequence). The CDR3, as DNA: TGTGCCAGTCAGCACAGTAGCAATCAGCCCCAGCATTTT. Translated: CASQHSSNQPQHF.

The gene calls are TRBV27 and TRBJ1-5, with TRBD1 identical over 9 bases. Trimming at V came to 6 bases and at J to 5 bases, leaving 11 bases not matched to a gene. This CDR3 is 16 amino acids long. Germline loops: CDR1 MNHEY, CDR2 SMNVEV (reference sequence). In DNA, the CDR3 is TGTGCCAGCAGATCAACTACAGGGGGCGGCTATCAGCCCCAGCATTTT. Its translation: CASRSTTGGGYQPQHF.

The chain combines TRBV18 with TRBJ2-1, with TRBD2 as a possible D gene (6 bases). The CDR3 loop spans 15 amino acids. CDR1 and CDR2 (germline): KGHSH, LQKENI. Trimming removed 0 bases from V and 0 bases from J, with 6 bases in between. The CDR3 sequence: CASSPPGGSYNEQFF. The CDR3 nucleotides read TGTGCCAGCTCACCACCGGGGGGCTCCTACAATGAGCAGTTCTTC.